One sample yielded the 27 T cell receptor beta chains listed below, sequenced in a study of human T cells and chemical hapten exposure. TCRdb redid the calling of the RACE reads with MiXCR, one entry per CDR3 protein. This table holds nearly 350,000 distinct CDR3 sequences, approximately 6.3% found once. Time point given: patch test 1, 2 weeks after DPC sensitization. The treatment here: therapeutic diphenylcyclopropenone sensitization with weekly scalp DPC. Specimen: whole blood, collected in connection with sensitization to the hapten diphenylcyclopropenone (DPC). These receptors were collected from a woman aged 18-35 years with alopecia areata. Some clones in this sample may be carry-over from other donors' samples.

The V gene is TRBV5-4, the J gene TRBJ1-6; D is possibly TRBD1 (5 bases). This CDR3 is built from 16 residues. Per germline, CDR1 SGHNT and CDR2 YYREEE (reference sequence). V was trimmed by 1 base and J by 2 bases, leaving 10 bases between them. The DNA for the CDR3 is TGTGCCAGCAGCTTGATTGGAGGGGCCTATAATTCACCCCTCCACTTT. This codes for CASSLIGGAYNSPLHF.

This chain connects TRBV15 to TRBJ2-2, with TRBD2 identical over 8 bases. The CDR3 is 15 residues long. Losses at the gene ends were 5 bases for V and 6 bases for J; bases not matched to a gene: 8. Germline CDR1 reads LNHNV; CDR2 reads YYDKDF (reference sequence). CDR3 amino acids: CATSLRGATAGELFF. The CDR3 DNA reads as TGTGCCACCAGCTTGCGGGGGGCCACAGCCGGGGAGCTGTTTTTT. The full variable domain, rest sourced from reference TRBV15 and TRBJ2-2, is DAMVIQNPRYQVTQFGKPVTLSCSQTLNHNVMYWYQQKSSQAPKLLFHYYDKDFNNEADTPDNFQSRRPNTSFCFLDIRSPGLGDTAMYLCATSLRGATAGELFFGEGSRLTVL.

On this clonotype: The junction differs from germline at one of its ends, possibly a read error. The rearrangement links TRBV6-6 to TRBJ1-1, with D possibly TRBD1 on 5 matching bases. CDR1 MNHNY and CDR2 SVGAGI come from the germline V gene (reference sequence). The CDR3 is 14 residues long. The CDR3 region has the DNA TGTGCCAGCAGCTACTCGCATACGGGGGCTGAAGCTTTCTTT. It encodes CASSYSHTGAEAFF.

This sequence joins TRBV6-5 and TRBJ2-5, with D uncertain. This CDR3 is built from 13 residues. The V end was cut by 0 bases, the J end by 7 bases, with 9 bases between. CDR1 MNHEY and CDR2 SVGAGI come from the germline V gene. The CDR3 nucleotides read TGTGCCAGCAGTTACTCTCATGGTGGGACCCAGTACTTC. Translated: CASSYSHGGTQYF.

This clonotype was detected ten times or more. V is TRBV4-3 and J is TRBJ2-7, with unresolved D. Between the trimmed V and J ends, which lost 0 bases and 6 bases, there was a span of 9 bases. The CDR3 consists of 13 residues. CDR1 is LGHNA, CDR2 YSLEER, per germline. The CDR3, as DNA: TGCGCCAGCAGCCAAGAGTCGAGTTCCGAGCAGTACTTC. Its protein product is CASSQESSSEQYF.

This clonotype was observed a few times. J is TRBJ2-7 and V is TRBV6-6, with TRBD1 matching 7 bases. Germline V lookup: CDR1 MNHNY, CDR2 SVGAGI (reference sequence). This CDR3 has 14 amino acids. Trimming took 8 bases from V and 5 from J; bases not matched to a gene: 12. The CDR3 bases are TGTGCCAGCTTTTCCCGGGACAGTCTCCACGAGCAGTACTTC. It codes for CASFSRDSLHEQYF.

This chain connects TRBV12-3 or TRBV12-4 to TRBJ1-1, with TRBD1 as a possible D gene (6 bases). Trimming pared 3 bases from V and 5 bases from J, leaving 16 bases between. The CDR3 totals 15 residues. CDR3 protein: CASSFVTGGKTEAFF. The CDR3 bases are TGTGCCAGCAGTTTCGTAACGGGGGGCAAAACTGAAGCTTTCTTT.

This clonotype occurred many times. The CDR3 region has the DNA TGTGCCATCAGGGGACTAGCGGGGGACACAGATACGCAGTATTTT. Translation gives CAIRGLAGDTDTQYF. The chain is built from TRBV10-3 and TRBJ2-3; 14 positions match TRBD2. CDR3 length: 15 residues. V dropped 6 bases and J dropped 2; count of bases not matched to a gene: 1. Looked up from germline, CDR1 is ENHRY and CDR2 is SYGVKD.

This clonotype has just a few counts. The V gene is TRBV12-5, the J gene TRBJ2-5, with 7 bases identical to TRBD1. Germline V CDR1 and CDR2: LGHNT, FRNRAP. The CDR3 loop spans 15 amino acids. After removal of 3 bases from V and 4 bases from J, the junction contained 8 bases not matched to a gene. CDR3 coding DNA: TGTGCTAGTGGTTTCGAGGGGGCAGGAGGAGAGACCCAGTACTTC. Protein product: CASGFEGAGGETQYF. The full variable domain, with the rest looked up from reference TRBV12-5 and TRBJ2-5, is DARVTQTPRHKVTEMGQEVTMRCQPILGHNTVFWYRQTMMQGLELLAYFRNRAPLDDSGMPKDRFSAEMPDATLATLKIQPSEPRDSAVYFCASGFEGAGGETQYFGPGTRLLVL.

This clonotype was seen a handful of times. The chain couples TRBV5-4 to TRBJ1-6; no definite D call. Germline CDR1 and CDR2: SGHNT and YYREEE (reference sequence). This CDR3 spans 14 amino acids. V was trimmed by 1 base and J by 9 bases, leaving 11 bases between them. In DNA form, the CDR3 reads TGTGCCAGCAGCTTGAACCCGCCTCGTTCACCCCTCCACTTT. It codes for CASSLNPPRSPLHF.

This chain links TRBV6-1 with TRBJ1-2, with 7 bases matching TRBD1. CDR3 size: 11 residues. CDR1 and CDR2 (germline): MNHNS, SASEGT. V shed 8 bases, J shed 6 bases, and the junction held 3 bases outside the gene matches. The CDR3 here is CASRQGNGYTF. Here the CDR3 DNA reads TGTGCCAGCCGACAGGGAAATGGCTACACCTTC.

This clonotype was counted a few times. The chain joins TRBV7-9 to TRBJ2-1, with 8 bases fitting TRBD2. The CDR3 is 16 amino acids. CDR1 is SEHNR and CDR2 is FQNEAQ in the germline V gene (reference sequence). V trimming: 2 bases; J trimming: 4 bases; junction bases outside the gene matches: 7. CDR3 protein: CASSLMSGGLYNEQFF. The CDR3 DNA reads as TGTGCCAGCAGCTTAATGAGCGGGGGCCTATACAATGAGCAGTTCTTC.

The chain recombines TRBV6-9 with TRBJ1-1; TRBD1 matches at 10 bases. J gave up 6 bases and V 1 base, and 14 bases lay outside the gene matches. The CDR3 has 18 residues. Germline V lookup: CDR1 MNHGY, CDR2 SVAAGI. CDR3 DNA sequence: TGTGCCAGCAGTTATTTTAGGGTCAGGAGACAGGGGGCTCCTGAAGCTTTCTTT. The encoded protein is CASSYFRVRRQGAPEAFF.

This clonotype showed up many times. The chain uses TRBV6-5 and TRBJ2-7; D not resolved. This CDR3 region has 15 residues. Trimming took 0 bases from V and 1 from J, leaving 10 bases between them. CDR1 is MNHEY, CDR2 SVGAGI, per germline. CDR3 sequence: CASSYSLKGSYEQYF. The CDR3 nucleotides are TGTGCCAGCAGTTACTCGCTCAAGGGTTCCTACGAGCAGTACTTC.

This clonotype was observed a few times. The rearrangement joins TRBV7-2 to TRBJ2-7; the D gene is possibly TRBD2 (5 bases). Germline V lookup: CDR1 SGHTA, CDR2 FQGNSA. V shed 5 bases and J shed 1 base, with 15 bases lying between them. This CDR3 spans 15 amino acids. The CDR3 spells CASSAAPGSSYEQYF. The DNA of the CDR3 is TGTGCCAGCAGCGCCGCGCCGGGGAGTTCCTACGAGCAGTACTTC. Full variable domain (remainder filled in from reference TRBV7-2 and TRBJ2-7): GAGVSQSPSNKVTEKGKDVELRCDPISGHTALYWYRQSLGQGLEFLIYFQGNSAPDKSGLPSDRFSAERTGGSVSTLTIQRTQQEDSAVYLCASSAAPGSSYEQYFGPGTRLTVT.

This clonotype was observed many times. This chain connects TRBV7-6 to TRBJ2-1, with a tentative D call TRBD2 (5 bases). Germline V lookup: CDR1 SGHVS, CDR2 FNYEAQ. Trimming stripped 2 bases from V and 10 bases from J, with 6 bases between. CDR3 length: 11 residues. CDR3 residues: CASSLREEQFF. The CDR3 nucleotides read TGTGCCAGCAGCTTAAGGGAGGAGCAGTTCTTC.

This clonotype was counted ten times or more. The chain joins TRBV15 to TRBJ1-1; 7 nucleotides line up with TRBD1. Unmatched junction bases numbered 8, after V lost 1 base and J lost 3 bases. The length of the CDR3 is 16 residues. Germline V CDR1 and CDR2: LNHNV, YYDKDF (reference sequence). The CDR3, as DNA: TGTGCCACCAGCAGAGGGGACAGCGGGTTTGACACTGAAGCTTTCTTT. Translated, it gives CATSRGDSGFDTEAFF.

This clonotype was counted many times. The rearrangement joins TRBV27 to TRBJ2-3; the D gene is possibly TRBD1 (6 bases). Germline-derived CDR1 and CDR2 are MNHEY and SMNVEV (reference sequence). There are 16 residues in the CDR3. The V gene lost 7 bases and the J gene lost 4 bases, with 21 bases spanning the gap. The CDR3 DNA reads TGTGCCAGCACGGACAGAGTCTCAAATTTAGCAGATACGCAGTATTTT. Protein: CASTDRVSNLADTQYF.

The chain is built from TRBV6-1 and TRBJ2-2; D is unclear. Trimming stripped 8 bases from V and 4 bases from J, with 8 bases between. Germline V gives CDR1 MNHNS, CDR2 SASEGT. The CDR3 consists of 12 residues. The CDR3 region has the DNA TGTGCCAGCTTTGGCACCACCGGGGAGCTGTTTTTT. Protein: CASFGTTGELFF.

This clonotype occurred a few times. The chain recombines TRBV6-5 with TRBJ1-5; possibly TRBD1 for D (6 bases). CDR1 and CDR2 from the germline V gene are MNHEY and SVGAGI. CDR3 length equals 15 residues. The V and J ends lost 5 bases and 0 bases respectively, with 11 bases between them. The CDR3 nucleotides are TGTGCCAGCAGTCCGACAGGCCTTAGCAATCAGCCCCAGCATTTT. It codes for CASSPTGLSNQPQHF.

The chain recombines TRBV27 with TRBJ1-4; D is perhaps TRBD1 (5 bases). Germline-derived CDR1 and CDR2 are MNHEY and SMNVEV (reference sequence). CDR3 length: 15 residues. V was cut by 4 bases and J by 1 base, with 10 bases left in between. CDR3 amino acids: CASSSPGKTNEKLFF. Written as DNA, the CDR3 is TGTGCCAGCAGTTCTCCAGGGAAAACTAATGAAAAACTGTTTTTT.

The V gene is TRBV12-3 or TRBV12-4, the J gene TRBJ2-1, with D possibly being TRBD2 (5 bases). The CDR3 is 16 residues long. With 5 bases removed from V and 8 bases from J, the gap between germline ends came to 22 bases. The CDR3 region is CASSALVSLQSDEQFF. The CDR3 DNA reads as TGTGCCAGCAGTGCACTAGTTTCCCTACAATCGGATGAGCAGTTCTTC.

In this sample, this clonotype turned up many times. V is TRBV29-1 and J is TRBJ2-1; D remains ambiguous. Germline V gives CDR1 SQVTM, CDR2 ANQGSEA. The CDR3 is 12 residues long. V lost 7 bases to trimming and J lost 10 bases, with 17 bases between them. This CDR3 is CSGARHSEEQFF. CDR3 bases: TGCAGCGGGGCGCGACATTCGGAAGAGCAGTTCTTC.

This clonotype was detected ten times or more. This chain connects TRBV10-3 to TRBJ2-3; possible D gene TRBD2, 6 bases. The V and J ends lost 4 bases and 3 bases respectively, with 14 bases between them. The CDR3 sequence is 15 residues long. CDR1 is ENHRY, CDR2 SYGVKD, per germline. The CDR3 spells CAISAAGSRTDTQYF. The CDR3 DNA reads TGTGCCATCAGTGCCGCGGGGAGTAGGACAGATACGCAGTATTTT.

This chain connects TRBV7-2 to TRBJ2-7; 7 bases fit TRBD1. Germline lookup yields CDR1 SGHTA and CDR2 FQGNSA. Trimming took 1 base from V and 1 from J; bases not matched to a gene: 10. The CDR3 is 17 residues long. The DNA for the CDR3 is TGTGCCAGCAGCTTAGTGGTAGGGACAGTGTGGTCCTACGAGCAGTACTTC. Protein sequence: CASSLVVGTVWSYEQYF.

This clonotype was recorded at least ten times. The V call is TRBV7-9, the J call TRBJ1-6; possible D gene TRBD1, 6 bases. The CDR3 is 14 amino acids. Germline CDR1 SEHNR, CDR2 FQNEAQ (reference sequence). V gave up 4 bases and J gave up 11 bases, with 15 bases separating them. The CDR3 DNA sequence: TGTGCCAGCAGCTCAGGGGCAGGGAATCCACCCCTCCACTTT. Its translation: CASSSGAGNPPLHF. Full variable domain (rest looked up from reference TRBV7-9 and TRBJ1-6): DTGVSQNPRHKITKRGQNVTFRCDPISEHNRLYWYRQTLGQGPEFLTYFQNEAQLEKSRLLSDRFSAERPKGSFSTLEIQRTEQGDSAMYLCASSSGAGNPPLHFGNGTRLTVT.

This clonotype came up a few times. The DNA for the CDR3 is TGTGCCAGCAGTTTAGCGCCCTACGAGCAGTACTTC. Translation: CASSLAPYEQYF. This chain joins TRBV12-3 or TRBV12-4 and TRBJ2-7; D unclear. This CDR3 contains 12 residues. Trimming left V 0 bases short and J 2 bases short, with 2 bases between.